These 19 T cell receptor beta chains were sequenced from one sample in a study of cytomegalovirus exposure and HLA in healthy donors. The PCR ran on 60 Vbeta and 13 Jbeta primers. The table came from immunoSEQ multiplex PCR; TCRdb's copy has only in-frame clones and leaves some out. The table includes some 180,000 clones, about 90% detected once. The sequenced sample consisted of PBMCs. Receptors originate from a girl under three years old in good health and CMV-seronegative.

Here the CDR3 DNA reads TGCGCCAGTAACTCGATGGGACAGGGTTTCTCCAATGAGCAGTTCTTC. This sequence encodes CASNSMGQGFSNEQFF. The chain links TRBV10-2 to TRBJ2-1; 9 bases agree with TRBD1. The V gene end was trimmed by 9 bases and the J gene end by 6 bases; junction bases not matched to a gene: 15. The V gene's germline CDR1 is WSHSY and CDR2 SAAADI. This CDR3 region has 16 residues.

Here the CDR3 DNA reads TGTGCCAGCAGCCAAGGGCTAGCGGGAGCTTTCTATGAGCAGTTCTTC. As protein: CASSQGLAGAFYEQFF. The chain employs TRBV4-2 and TRBJ2-1; 10 positions agree with TRBD2. V gave up 1 base and J gave up 8 bases; unmatched junction bases: 8. CDR1 and CDR2 from the germline V gene are LGHNA and YNFKEQ. This CDR3 comprises 16 residues.

The chain has TRBV29-1 and TRBJ1-4; 8 bases map to TRBD1. This CDR3 comprises 13 residues. Germline values: CDR1 SQVTM, CDR2 ANQGSEA. V gave up 6 bases and J gave up 4 bases; unmatched junction bases: 4. CDR3 sequence reads: CSVGTGNNEKLFF. DNA for the CDR3: TGCAGCGTGGGGACAGGAAATAATGAAAAACTGTTTTTT.

This sequence joins TRBV18 and TRBJ2-6, with TRBD1 matching 7 bases. V shed 1 base, J shed 0 bases, and the junction held 6 bases outside the gene matches. The CDR3 consists of 18 residues. Germline values: CDR1 KGHSH, CDR2 LQKENI. CDR3 DNA: TGTGCCAGCTCACCACAGGGGACAGTCCACTCTGGGGCCAACGTCCTGACTTTC. The encoded protein is CASSPQGTVHSGANVLTF. The full variable domain, with the rest looked up from reference TRBV18 and TRBJ2-6, is NAGVMQNPRHLVRRRGQEARLRCSPMKGHSHVYWYRQLPEEGLKFMVYLQKENIIDESGMPKERFSAEFPKEGPSILRIQQVVRGDSAAYFCASSPQGTVHSGANVLTFGAGSRLTVL.

The chain employs TRBV25-1 and TRBJ1-1; 7 nucleotides match TRBD1. In germline, CDR1 is MGHDK, CDR2 SYGVNS. Trimming at V came to 4 bases and at J to 4 bases, leaving 12 bases not matched to a gene. The length of the CDR3 is 16 residues. The CDR3 loop is CASSAVTGWGSTEAFF. DNA of the CDR3: TGTGCCAGCAGTGCCGTGACAGGGTGGGGTAGCACTGAAGCTTTCTTT.

This clone occurred once. This chain uses TRBV10-1 with TRBJ2-7; perhaps TRBD2 as D (6 bases). CDR1 and CDR2 from the germline V gene are WNHNN and SYGVQD (reference sequence). The CDR3 loop spans 16 amino acids. V was clipped by 4 bases and J by 5 bases, with 21 bases between them. This chain's CDR3 is CASSAVPCGESHEQYF. DNA of the CDR3: TGCGCCAGCAGTGCGGTCCCCTGCGGGGAGTCCCACGAGCAGTACTTC.

The V call is TRBV14, the J call TRBJ2-5; 8 bases fit TRBD2. The CDR3 is 16 residues long. Germline trimming cut 0 bases from V and 3 bases from J; bases unmatched to any gene: 6. Germline values: CDR1 SGHDN, CDR2 FVKESK. The CDR3 nucleotides read TGTGCCAGCAGCCAAGATATCGGGAGGGTCGAAGAGACCCAGTACTTC. Protein sequence: CASSQDIGRVEETQYF.

The rearrangement links TRBV11-2 to TRBJ1-1, with 9 bases lining up with TRBD1. CDR1 is SGHAT and CDR2 is FQNNGV in the germline V gene. Trimming removed 5 bases from V and 9 bases from J; junction bases left unmatched: 7. This CDR3 has 13 residues. The CDR3, as DNA: TGTGCCAGCAGCCGGGACAGGGACGAGAAAGCTTTCTTT. This sequence encodes CASSRDRDEKAFF.

The rearrangement links TRBV20-1 to TRBJ1-3; D unresolved. CDR1 is DFQATT, CDR2 SNEGSKA, per germline (reference sequence). The CDR3 contains 11 residues. Between the trimmed V and J ends, which lost 7 bases and 4 bases, there was a span of 8 bases. This chain's CDR3 is CSGGQGNTIYF. CDR3 DNA: TGCAGTGGAGGGCAGGGAAACACCATATATTTT.

The chain recombines TRBV29-1 with TRBJ2-1; D remains ambiguous. Germline CDR1 and CDR2: SQVTM and ANQGSEA. Trimming stripped 7 bases from V and 9 bases from J, with 16 bases between. The CDR3 has 12 amino acids. The CDR3 is CSAAMRSSEQFF. The CDR3 DNA follows: TGCAGCGCCGCTATGCGGTCGAGTGAGCAGTTCTTC.

This rearrangement joins TRBV6-4 to TRBJ2-1; perhaps TRBD2 as D (6 bases). Germline V gene lookup returns CDR1 MRHNA and CDR2 SNTAGT. This CDR3 is 14 amino acids long. Deletions cut 3 bases from V and 8 bases from J, with 14 bases between. Here the CDR3 reads CASSDRGRFDEQFF. DNA for the CDR3: TGTGCCAGCAGTGATCGGGGGAGATTCGATGAGCAGTTCTTC.

This clone was seen a few times. The chain carries TRBV15 and TRBJ1-4, with 7 bases fitting TRBD1. CDR1 is LNHNV and CDR2 is YYDKDF in the germline V gene (reference sequence). This CDR3 region has 15 residues. The junction had 11 bases not matched to a gene; V was cut back by 7 bases and J by 6 bases. This CDR3 reads CATTRAGTAYEKLFF. CDR3 nucleotides: TGTGCCACCACCCGAGCCGGGACAGCCTATGAAAAACTGTTTTTT. Using reference TRBV15 and TRBJ1-4 for the parts outside the CDR3, the full variable domain is DAMVIQNPRYQVTQFGKPVTLSCSQTLNHNVMYWYQQKSSQAPKLLFHYYDKDFNNEADTPDNFQSRRPNTSFCFLDIRSPGLGDTAMYLCATTRAGTAYEKLFFGSGTQLSVL.

The chain employs TRBV7-2 and TRBJ2-7; 7 positions agree with TRBD1. This CDR3 is 15 amino acids long. Per germline, CDR1 SGHTA and CDR2 FQGNSA. The V segment lost 5 bases and the J segment 0 bases; nucleotides outside the gene matches: 7. This chain's CDR3 is CASSADRRYSYEQYF. The CDR3 DNA sequence: TGTGCCAGCAGCGCGGACAGGAGATACTCCTACGAGCAGTACTTC.

The genes are TRBV29-1 and TRBJ1-2; unclear D gene. Germline V gene lookup returns CDR1 SQVTM and CDR2 ANQGSEA. The CDR3 length is 12 residues. The ends were cut back, 0 bases at V and 5 bases at J, with 7 bases in the middle. In DNA form, the CDR3 reads TGCAGCGTTGAAGATTTCGGGTATGGCTACACCTTC. Residues: CSVEDFGYGYTF.

This chain uses TRBV11-2 with TRBJ2-1; D is perhaps TRBD1 (6 bases). V lost 1 base, J lost 3 bases, and 10 bases lay in between. The CDR3 runs to 15 residues. Germline values: CDR1 SGHAT, CDR2 FQNNGV. CDR3 sequence reads: CASSLVWGHYNEQFF. Here the CDR3 DNA reads TGTGCCAGCAGCTTAGTTTGGGGGCACTACAATGAGCAGTTCTTC.

The chain combines TRBV6-1 with TRBJ2-5, with 8 bases identical to TRBD1. The J call is in doubt because the DNA end fits TRBJ2-7 better. This CDR3 has 15 amino acids. CDR1 MNHNS and CDR2 SASEGT come from the germline V gene. The CDR3 sequence: CASSDRGRMNYEQYF. The CDR3, as DNA: TGTGCCAGCAGTGACAGGGGGCGAATGAACTACGAGCAGTACTTC.

The V gene is TRBV15, the J gene TRBJ1-1; D not resolved. V lost 1 base and J lost 1, with 16 bases in between. There are 17 residues in the CDR3. Per the germline V gene, CDR1 is LNHNV and CDR2 is YYDKDF (reference sequence). The CDR3 loop is CATSRVGARRENTEAFF. CDR3 sequence (DNA): TGTGCCACCAGCAGAGTCGGAGCACGGAGAGAGAACACTGAAGCTTTCTTT.

The chain uses TRBV7-2 and TRBJ2-7, with 10 bases fitting TRBD1. The length of the CDR3 is 16 residues. CDR1 and CDR2 from the germline V gene are SGHTA and FQGNSA. V trimming: 1 base; J trimming: 5 bases; junction bases outside the gene matches: 8. This CDR3 reads CASSLVTGGALDEQYF. The CDR3 DNA reads as TGTGCCAGCAGCTTAGTGACAGGGGGCGCCTTGGACGAGCAGTACTTC.

The rearrangement joins TRBV19 to TRBJ1-1; a weak D match, TRBD1 (5 bases). The CDR3 covers 13 residues. Trimming cost V 0 bases and J 5 bases, with 7 bases left between them. Per germline, CDR1 LNHDA and CDR2 SQIVND (reference sequence). The CDR3 here is CASSIDAGTEAFF. The CDR3 region has the DNA TGTGCCAGTAGTATAGACGCAGGGACTGAAGCTTTCTTT.